This T cell receptor (beta chain) was recovered during a study of identical twins. The study's findings and limits: Models underpredicted monozygotic twin sharing of out-of-frame TCR alpha.

Note on this clonotype: Its antigen is not identified.

After template switching added a universal primer site, the resulting cDNA carried unique molecular identifiers. A single record per CDR3 protein comes from TCRdb applying MiXCR to the 5' RACE reads. The sample gives more than 1.5 million distinct CDR3 sequences, 25% to 35% of which show up once; about 0.25% is in the top ten. This CDR3 spans 12 amino acids. V lost 6 bases and J 8 bases, leaving 11 bases between the germline ends. Germline V CDR1 and CDR2: SEHNR, FQNEAQ (reference sequence). No donor was unhealthy or non-Caucasian. This receptor was obtained from a newborn girl in good health. Sequencing was done on a sample of cord blood. The chain carries TRBV7-9 and TRBJ2-1; D is possibly TRBD2 (6 bases). The CDR3 region is CASRETRDEQFF. DNA for the CDR3: TGTGCCAGCAGAGAGACTAGGGATGAGCAGTTCTTC.